The following is a T cell receptor (beta chain) sequence with its context. Seattle participants joined during active infection and were tracked over time. In the authors' workflow: Amplified reference gene primers provided the basis for estimating nucleated cell counts. Only in-frame clones appear in the TCRdb table, and some are missing; sequencing was by immunoSEQ multiplex PCR. The D gene and trimming were derived from the DNA, and the V and J assignments and clone size from that table. The profile covers about 200,000 clones, with around 94% appearing a single time and 0.6% to 0.8% taken by the ten largest. The sample originates from a study of blood T cell repertoires in COVID-19. Study context: Acute-phase and convalescent COVID-19 samples originated in the United States, Italy and Spain. T cells, B-cell-depleted T cells, or PBMCs provided the cDNA or gDNA that served as material.

V was shortened by 0 bases and J by 0 bases, with 7 bases between the two germline ends. The CDR3 runs 15 residues. Germline V CDR1 and CDR2: SGHDN, FVKESK. This chain joins TRBV14 and TRBJ2-3; D gene unclear. The receptor was isolated from a man aged 25-40 years with COVID-19, enrolled during active disease. Sequencing was done on a sample of peripheral blood. The CDR3 DNA is TGTGCCAGCAGCCAAGAACGGTACAGCACAGATACGCAGTATTTT. Protein sequence: CASSQERYSTDTQYF.